A selection of T cell receptor beta chains follows, all from one sample in a study of blood T cell repertoires in COVID-19. Sequenced by immunoSEQ multiplex PCR; TCRdb stores in-frame clones only, minus some. This sample has just under 250,000 clones, with 70% to 90% found just once. The sample was peripheral blood. The receptors come from a woman aged 30 to 39 who had recovered from COVID-19. Both conserved end residues are part of each CDR3. Each record gives: D gene, V gene, J gene, clone size, CDR3 protein, CDR3 DNA. A D gene is named only where the DNA matches it firmly. Part of the rows lack a size; the others show once, few, many or a class for expanded clones.

d_gene: TRBD1; v_gene: TRBV5-1; j_gene: TRBJ1-3; abundance: .; CDR3aa: CASSWRGQGGSGNTIYF; CDR3nt: TGCGCCAGCAGCTGGCGGGGACAGGGGGGCTCTGGAAACACCATATATTTT
d_gene: .; v_gene: TRBV6-5; j_gene: TRBJ1-6; abundance: .; CDR3aa: CASRRTDFNSPLHF; CDR3nt: TGTGCCAGCCGGAGGACAGACTTTAATTCACCCCTCCACTTT
d_gene: TRBD2; v_gene: TRBV7-6; j_gene: TRBJ2-7; abundance: .; CDR3aa: CASSFAGAEQYF; CDR3nt: TGTGCCAGCAGCTTCGCGGGAGCCGAGCAGTACTTC
d_gene: .; v_gene: TRBV3-1/TRBV3-2; j_gene: TRBJ1-1; abundance: .; CDR3aa: CASSQDMIPGTEAFF; CDR3nt: TGTGCCAGCAGCCAAGACATGATCCCGGGAACTGAAGCTTTCTTT
d_gene: .; v_gene: TRBV24-1; j_gene: TRBJ2-1; abundance: .; CDR3aa: CATSENHRTNEQFF; CDR3nt: TGTGCCACCAGTGAGAACCACAGAACAAATGAGCAGTTCTTC
d_gene: TRBD2; v_gene: TRBV3-1/TRBV3-2; j_gene: TRBJ2-1; abundance: many; CDR3aa: CASGNTAGGYNEQFF; CDR3nt: TGTGCCAGCGGAAACACCGCGGGGGGTTACAATGAGCAGTTCTTC
d_gene: .; v_gene: TRBV2; j_gene: TRBJ1-3; abundance: .; CDR3aa: CASSNHKRQARNTIYF; CDR3nt: TGTGCCAGCAGTAACCACAAACGACAGGCGAGAAACACCATATATTTT
d_gene: .; v_gene: TRBV24-1; j_gene: TRBJ2-3; abundance: .; CDR3aa: CATSGHGGGAKDTQYF; CDR3nt: TGTGCCACCAGTGGGCACGGAGGGGGGGCCAAGGATACGCAGTATTTT
d_gene: .; v_gene: TRBV7-2; j_gene: TRBJ1-6; abundance: .; CDR3aa: CASSLNPRQSYNSPLHF; CDR3nt: TGTGCCAGCAGCCTCAACCCCCGACAGTCCTATAATTCACCCCTCCACTTT
d_gene: .; v_gene: TRBV3-1/TRBV3-2; j_gene: TRBJ2-7; abundance: .; CDR3aa: CASSQAWRGGTPYEQYF; CDR3nt: TGTGCCAGCAGCCAGGCGTGGAGGGGCGGGACGCCCTACGAGCAGTACTTC
d_gene: TRBD1; v_gene: TRBV5-3; j_gene: TRBJ2-6; abundance: few; CDR3aa: CARSFSGGAPGANVLTF; CDR3nt: TGTGCCAGAAGCTTCTCAGGGGGCGCCCCTGGGGCCAACGTCCTGACTTTC
d_gene: TRBD1; v_gene: TRBV27; j_gene: TRBJ1-6; abundance: .; CDR3aa: CASSLLRDRSSYNSPLHF; CDR3nt: TGTGCCAGCAGTTTACTCCGGGACAGGAGCTCCTATAATTCACCCCTCCACTTT
d_gene: .; v_gene: TRBV6-5; j_gene: TRBJ2-3; abundance: .; CDR3aa: CASSRNPVDTQYF; CDR3nt: TGTGCCAGCAGTAGAAATCCGGTCGATACGCAGTATTTT
d_gene: .; v_gene: TRBV4-2; j_gene: TRBJ2-7; abundance: few; CDR3aa: CASSQLPPGLPPYEQYF; CDR3nt: TGTGCCAGCAGCCAGCTACCTCCGGGACTCCCTCCCTACGAGCAGTACTTC
d_gene: .; v_gene: TRBV7-3; j_gene: TRBJ1-1; abundance: few; CDR3aa: CASSFTQGSEAFF; CDR3nt: TGTGCCAGCAGCTTCACACAGGGATCTGAAGCTTTCTTT
d_gene: .; v_gene: TRBV7-2; j_gene: TRBJ1-1; abundance: .; CDR3aa: CASSYDLGGTEAFF; CDR3nt: TGTGCCAGCAGCTATGACCTGGGGGGCACTGAAGCTTTCTTT
d_gene: .; v_gene: TRBV9; j_gene: TRBJ2-3; abundance: .; CDR3aa: CASSVAAGGSRTDTQYF; CDR3nt: TGTGCCAGCAGCGTAGCAGCAGGGGGGTCTCGCACAGATACGCAGTATTTT
d_gene: .; v_gene: TRBV27; j_gene: TRBJ2-7; abundance: .; CDR3aa: CASSFGQIYEQYF; CDR3nt: TGTGCCAGCAGTTTTGGGCAGATTTACGAGCAGTACTTC
d_gene: .; v_gene: TRBV10-3; j_gene: TRBJ2-2; abundance: .; CDR3aa: CAISAAGAPTGELFF; CDR3nt: TGTGCCATCAGTGCGGCGGGGGCGCCCACCGGGGAGCTGTTTTTT
d_gene: .; v_gene: TRBV29-1; j_gene: TRBJ2-7; abundance: .; CDR3aa: CSVLSRKGLDEQYF; CDR3nt: TGCAGCGTTCTATCCAGGAAGGGGCTCGACGAGCAGTACTTC
d_gene: TRBD1; v_gene: TRBV19; j_gene: TRBJ1-1; abundance: .; CDR3aa: CASRTGLMNTEAFF; CDR3nt: TGTGCCAGTAGGACAGGGCTAATGAACACTGAAGCTTTCTTT
d_gene: TRBD1; v_gene: TRBV7-9; j_gene: TRBJ1-3; abundance: .; CDR3aa: CASSQTGANTIYF; CDR3nt: TGTGCCAGCAGCCAGACAGGGGCAAACACCATATATTTT
d_gene: .; v_gene: TRBV7-9; j_gene: TRBJ1-4; abundance: .; CDR3aa: CASSLYGRAFNEKLFF; CDR3nt: TGTGCCAGCAGCTTATACGGCAGGGCCTTTAATGAAAAACTGTTTTTT
d_gene: TRBD1; v_gene: TRBV15; j_gene: TRBJ2-7; abundance: .; CDR3aa: CATSRPLGQGAKEQYF; CDR3nt: TGTGCCACCAGCAGGCCTCTTGGACAGGGGGCCAAGGAGCAGTACTTC
d_gene: .; v_gene: TRBV4-3; j_gene: TRBJ1-2; abundance: .; CDR3aa: CASSQSGTYYGYTF; CDR3nt: TGCGCCAGCAGCCAATCCGGGACTTACTATGGCTACACCTTC
d_gene: .; v_gene: TRBV19; j_gene: TRBJ1-1; abundance: .; CDR3aa: CASSLASGAEAFF; CDR3nt: TGTGCCAGTAGTCTAGCGTCGGGTGCTGAAGCTTTCTTT
d_gene: TRBD2; v_gene: TRBV5-4; j_gene: TRBJ2-1; abundance: .; CDR3aa: CASSLVTSGDNEQFF; CDR3nt: TGTGCCAGCAGCTTGGTGACTAGCGGGGACAATGAGCAGTTCTTC